This T cell receptor beta chain was documented in a study of regulatory T cells in long-lasting Graves disease. Study findings and constraints: In persistent patients, shared public clonotypes (roughly 2,800) outnumbered those in new patients (approximately 970).

The time point denotes: newly diagnosed GD, antithyroid drugs for less than 3 months. From RNA extracted from PBMCs, the TCR library was made. Recruitment took place at an endocrinology department in Xi'an, China. In its sample, this clonotype was seen many times. No antigen is known for it. This CDR3 comprises 13 residues. With 7 bases removed from V and 3 bases from J, the gap between germline ends came to 13 bases. The germline V gene encodes CDR1 MDHEN and CDR2 SYDVKM. Arm-PCR of CDR3 regions and iRepertoire HTBI primers were used to build TCR beta libraries. MiXCR was run by TCRdb on the multiplex PCR reads, yielding one entry per CDR3 protein. Of about 470,000 distinct CDR3 sequences listed, more than 13% are singletons. The data were also submitted as part of a second study, on T cells in Graves' hyperthyroidism and ophthalmopathy. As that report states: Expanded thyroid clonotypes (above 0.001) were mostly also found in blood. Onset of ophthalmopathy came a median roughly 6.9 months after the model predicted it.

The sample was peripheral blood mononuclear cells (PBMCs), taken at new diagnosis, from a patient treated with antithyroid drugs. The sequence derives from a woman aged 25-40 years with Graves disease. The V gene is TRBV28, the J gene TRBJ2-7; a weak D match, TRBD2 (5 bases). The chain's CDR3 is CASTEGVVYEQYF. The CDR3 DNA sequence: TGTGCCAGCACTGAGGGAGTAGTCTACGAGCAGTACTTC.